Listed below are T cell receptor beta chains from one sample, sequenced in a study of early T cells in non-severe SARS-CoV-2 infection. One entry per CDR3 protein results from TCRdb running MiXCR on the 5' RACE reads. The data show tens of thousands of distinct CDR3 sequences, around 6.6% seen once. The sample here was whole blood, taken at baseline. Source of these receptors: an adult who was a healthcare worker with PCR-confirmed SARS-CoV-2 infection or an uninfected control (not recorded which). Both conserved end residues are trimmed from each CDR3. Fields, in order: V gene, CDR3 protein.

TRBV20-1 SARDLNYGYT
TRBV5-5 ASSPQGQNYGYT
TRBV4-3 ASSQRQVPYNEQF
TRBV27 ASSPSPPAPQY
TRBV7-2 ASSPRPPEQY
TRBV30 AWSSQGPFGNTIY
TRBV5-1 ASSLGHLTRTDTQY
TRBV5-1 ASSREGRNNSPLH
TRBV6-5 ASSYSASTDTQY
TRBV7-3 ASSLIVSSGGHNEQL
TRBV10-3 AISPGLHNEQF
TRBV5-4 ASREVYHLPTDTQY
TRBV18 ASSPLPASTDTQY
TRBV9 ASSPDNGELF
TRBV7-3 ASSAGQGRSSYNSPLH
TRBV28 ASSLRGGSTDTQY
TRBV28 ASRGGQGEQF
TRBV15 ATSRGDLQNTQY
TRBV29-1 SSAAGWSTDTQY
TRBV7-6 ASSLARSNEQF
TRBV19 AISWSSTDTQY
TRBV7-8 ASSSSGQGVYEQY
TRBV11-2 ASSRGLGIGELF
TRBV20-1 SAPRWVGGSYEQY
TRBV13 ATRGGGEQY
TRBV19 ASSRIRMEQPQH
TRBV29-1 SGTHRDWDKNIQY
TRBV12-3/TRBV12-4 ASSYTGTTNSPLH
TRBV9 ASSVRAGRSGELF
TRBV4-2 ASSQDLRGGASDTQY
TRBV27 ASSITLAGGPDEQF
TRBV29-1 SVEDLNTEAF
TRBV29-1 SVEGSGTSTDTQY
TRBV25-1 ASSEYPHRSYEQY
TRBV7-6 ASSPGLIYNEQF